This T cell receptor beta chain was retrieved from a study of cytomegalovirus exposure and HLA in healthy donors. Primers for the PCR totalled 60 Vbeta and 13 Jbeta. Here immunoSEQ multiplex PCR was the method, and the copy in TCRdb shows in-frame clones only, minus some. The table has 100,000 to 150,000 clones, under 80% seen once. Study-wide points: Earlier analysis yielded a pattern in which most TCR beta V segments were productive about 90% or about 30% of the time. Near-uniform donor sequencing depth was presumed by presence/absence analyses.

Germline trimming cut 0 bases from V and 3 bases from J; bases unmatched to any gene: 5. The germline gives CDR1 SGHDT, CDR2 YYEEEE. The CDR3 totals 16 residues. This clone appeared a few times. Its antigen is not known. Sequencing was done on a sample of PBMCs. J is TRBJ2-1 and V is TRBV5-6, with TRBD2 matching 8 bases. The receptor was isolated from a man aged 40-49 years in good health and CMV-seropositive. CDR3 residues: CASSLGGLASYNEQFF. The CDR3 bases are TGTGCCAGCAGCTTGGGTGGACTAGCTAGCTACAATGAGCAGTTCTTC.